This entry features one TCR beta chain sequence. Its antigen is not known. This entry is derived from a study of CXCR3-negative and CXCR3-positive naive CD8 T cells. Study-wide results and limits: Most assays used freshly isolated PBMCs, as cryopreservation partially reduced CXCR3. Both naive subsets had comparably high diversity; memory CD8+ cells much lower.

The CDR3 extends over 14 amino acids. Germline V gives CDR1 MDHEN, CDR2 SYDVKM. The authors prepared UMI-labeled TRB cDNA libraries by 5' RACE. TCRdb re-called the 5' RACE reads and shows each CDR3 protein once, DNA omitted. This sample's clone table lists some 130,000 distinct CDR3 sequences. Sequenced: naive CXCR3- CD8+ T cells from blood. The sample's subset: CD45RO-CCR7+CD27+CD95- naive CD8+ T cells lacking CXCR3 (TNR3-). The origin of this receptor is a human donor in good health. Some clones in this sample may be carry-over from other donors' samples. The chain uses TRBV28 and TRBJ2-7. Here the CDR3 reads CASSTYLNFYEQYF.